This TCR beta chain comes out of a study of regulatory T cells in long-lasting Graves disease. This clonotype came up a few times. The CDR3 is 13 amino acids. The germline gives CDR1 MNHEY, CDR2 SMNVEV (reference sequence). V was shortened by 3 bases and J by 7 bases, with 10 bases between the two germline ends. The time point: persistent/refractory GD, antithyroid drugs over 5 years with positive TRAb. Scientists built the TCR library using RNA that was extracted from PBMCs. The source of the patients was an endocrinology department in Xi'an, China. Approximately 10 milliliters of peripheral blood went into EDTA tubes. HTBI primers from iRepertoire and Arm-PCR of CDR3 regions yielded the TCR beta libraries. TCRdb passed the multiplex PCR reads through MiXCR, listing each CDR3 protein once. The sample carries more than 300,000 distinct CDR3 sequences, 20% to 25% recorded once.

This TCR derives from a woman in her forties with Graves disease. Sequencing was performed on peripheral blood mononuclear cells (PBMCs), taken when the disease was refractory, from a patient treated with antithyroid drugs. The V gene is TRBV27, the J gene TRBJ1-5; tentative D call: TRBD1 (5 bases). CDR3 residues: CASSFTEGQPQHF. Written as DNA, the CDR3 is TGTGCCAGCAGTTTTACAGAGGGGCAGCCCCAGCATTTT.